Below, 9 T cell receptor beta chains from the same sample are listed, as sequenced in a study of T cell responses to AZD1222 COVID-19 vaccine listed by TCRdb under 2021. Library construction relied on the immunoSEQ multiplex PCR assay. This is the immuneACCESS table as TCRdb keeps it, with only in-frame sequences that have V and J called. A part of the clones is gone; compared with another copy, unresolved V genes explain less than half, and the rest is unexplained. This sample gives about 45,000 clones in total; around 80% of them show up just once. Approximately 3.9% of the sample comes from the top ten. The time point tag for this specimen amounts to: baseline before first vaccination. The sample consisted of peripheral blood, taken on day 0 of AZD1222 vaccination. These receptors all stem from an adult in good health.

The chain recombines TRBV7-7 with TRBJ2-5; tentative D call: TRBD2 (6 bases). The CDR3 sequence is 14 residues long. Germline CDR1 reads SSHAT; CDR2 reads FNYEAQ (reference sequence). Trimming shortened V by 6 bases and J by 3 bases, and 14 bases separated the two germline ends. CDR3 in amino acids: CASRRGTFKETQYF. The CDR3 bases are TGTGCCAGCAGAAGAGGGACTTTCAAAGAGACCCAGTACTTC.

V is TRBV11-2 and J is TRBJ1-3, with TRBD1 matching over 7 bases. Losses at the gene ends were 4 bases for V and 2 bases for J; bases not matched to a gene: 8. Germline CDR1 reads SGHAT; CDR2 reads FQNNGV. CDR3 length: 16 amino acids. This chain's CDR3 is CASSYYDQGAGNTIYF. The CDR3 DNA sequence: TGTGCCAGCAGCTACTACGACCAGGGGGCTGGAAACACCATATATTTT. The whole variable domain, filled in from reference TRBV11-2 and TRBJ1-3, reads EAGVAQSPRYKIIEKRQSVAFWCNPISGHATLYWYQQILGQGPKLLIQFQNNGVVDDSQLPKDRFSAERLKGVDSTLKIQPAKLEDSAVYLCASSYYDQGAGNTIYFGEGSWLTVV.

The chain couples TRBV6-6 to TRBJ2-4, with a weak D call TRBD1 (6 bases). Per the germline V gene, CDR1 is MNHNY and CDR2 is SVGAGI (reference sequence). The CDR3 runs to 16 residues. V dropped 3 bases and J dropped 0 bases, with 12 bases sitting between them. The CDR3 coding sequence is TGTGCCAGCAGTTATTCCGGACAGCCAGCCAAAAACATTCAGTACTTC. As protein: CASSYSGQPAKNIQYF.

This clone occurred a few times. The gene calls are TRBV7-9 and TRBJ1-2; weak D call: TRBD1 (5 bases). Germline V CDR1 and CDR2: SEHNR, FQNEAQ (reference sequence). The V and J ends lost 3 bases and 0 bases respectively, with 11 bases between them. CDR3 length equals 15 residues. CDR3 nucleotide sequence: TGTGCCAGCAGCTTTTCACAGGATTCTAACTATGGCTACACCTTC. This translates into CASSFSQDSNYGYTF.

This clone appeared once. The chain has TRBV5-1 and TRBJ2-7; weak D call: TRBD1 (6 bases). This CDR3 region has 14 residues. Trimming removed 2 bases at V and 2 bases at J, with 11 bases between. Germline V gene sequence: CDR1 SGHRS, CDR2 YFSETQ. The CDR3, as DNA: TGCGCCAGCAGCTTTGCAGGGGACACCTACGAGCAGTACTTC. This codes for CASSFAGDTYEQYF.

This sequence joins TRBV19 and TRBJ1-6; TRBD1 matches at 10 bases. CDR1 and CDR2 from the germline V gene are LNHDA and SQIVND (reference sequence). The CDR3 covers 16 residues. V lost 6 bases, J lost 10 bases, and 12 bases stayed unmatched. CDR3 sequence reads: CASRDPPGQGKSPLHF. The CDR3 DNA reads as TGTGCCAGTAGGGACCCCCCGGGACAGGGGAAATCACCCCTCCACTTT.

The V call is TRBV5-4, the J call TRBJ1-6; D unresolved. This CDR3 contains 13 residues. In germline, CDR1 is SGHNT, CDR2 YYREEE (reference sequence). Between the trimmed V and J ends, which lost 1 base and 7 bases, there was a span of 6 bases. The CDR3 here is CASSLLSNSPLHF. The CDR3 DNA reads TGTGCCAGCAGCTTGCTAAGCAATTCACCCCTCCACTTT.

The chain is built from TRBV28 and TRBJ1-2, with 11 nucleotides matching TRBD1. In germline, CDR1 is MDHEN, CDR2 SYDVKM. Unmatched junction bases numbered 7, after V lost 6 bases and J lost 7 bases. There are 14 residues in the CDR3. The CDR3 spells CASRQDRGLGGYTF. The CDR3 coding sequence is TGTGCCAGCAGACAGGACAGGGGGCTGGGTGGCTACACCTTC.

This clone was counted between two and nine times. The chain carries TRBV5-1 and TRBJ2-5; tentatively, D is TRBD1 (5 bases). Deletions cut 6 bases from V and 0 bases from J, with 6 bases between. Germline lookup yields CDR1 SGHRS and CDR2 YFSETQ. This CDR3 contains 12 residues. The CDR3 nucleotides are TGCGCCAGCACGACAGACCAAGAGACCCAGTACTTC. Translated, it gives CASTTDQETQYF.